The clone carrying this TCR beta chain showed up just once. As yet, its antigen is unknown. The data stem from a study of vaccination and CD4 T cells after COVID-19. Study details: Participants received two doses of either BNT162b2 or mRNA-1273 vaccine. General study results and limits: Spike mono-reactive status applied to 304 of 307 vaccine-specific clones in convalescent patients.

Treatment denoted: 10-day PBMC culture with coronavirus spike peptide pools or control peptides (ViraFEST assay). At the Johns Hopkins FTIC core, DNA taken from cultured CD4+ T cells was sequenced by way of the Oncomine TCR Beta short-read assay. Genomic DNA was extracted from cultured CD4+ T cells. TCRdb re-derived calls from the PCR reads in MiXCR, one entry per CDR3 protein. The table shows roughly 16,000 distinct CDR3 sequences, with roughly 56% occurring only once. The CDR3 consists of 14 residues. The germline V and J ends were trimmed by 2 bases and 0 bases, with 7 bases remaining between them. Germline lookup yields CDR1 KGHSH and CDR2 LQKENI.

The TCR sequence derives from a human donor with COVID-19. V and J are TRBV18 and TRBJ1-1; D is perhaps TRBD1 (5 bases). The starting material was cultured CD4+ T cells from blood, obtained after SARS-CoV-2 vaccination. CDR3 residues: CASSPTGVNTEAFF. The CDR3 region has the DNA TGTGCCAGCTCACCAACGGGGGTGAACACTGAAGCTTTCTTT.